Below, 8 T cell receptor beta chains from the same sample are listed, as sequenced in a study of shared T cell receptors in the human thymus. Method: immunoSEQ multiplex PCR; TCRdb's copy keeps in-frame clones and lacks some. Among 700,000 or so clones listed, over 75% were seen once. In addition, the sample was reused for a study of human thymus T cells.

Material for sequencing was thymocytes. The receptors were sampled from a girl under three years old with a congenital heart defect.

This sequence joins TRBV7-9 and TRBJ2-7; a possible D gene is TRBD1 (6 bases). The germline V gene has CDR1 SEHNR and CDR2 FQNEAQ (reference sequence). Trimming took 4 bases from V and 3 from J, leaving 19 bases between them. CDR3 length equals 16 residues. CDR3 sequence: CASSSPTGSRGYEQYF. The CDR3 nucleotides are TGTGCCAGCAGCTCCCCTACAGGGAGTCGGGGCTACGAGCAGTACTTC. The full variable domain, in which reference TRBV7-9 and TRBJ2-7 provide the parts outside the CDR3, is DTGVSQNPRHKITKRGQNVTFRCDPISEHNRLYWYRQTLGQGPEFLTYFQNEAQLEKSRLLSDRFSAERPKGSFSTLEIQRTEQGDSAMYLCASSSPTGSRGYEQYFGPGTRLTVT.

About this clone: One end of the junction does not line up with germline, which may come from a read error. Other DNA sequences in this sample translate to the same CDR3. The chain recombines TRBV6-1 with TRBJ1-6; 7 bases fit TRBD1. CDR3 size: 17 residues. The germline V gene has CDR1 MNHNS and CDR2 SASEGT. The CDR3 nucleotides are TGTGCCAGCAGTGAACGGGTGGGCAGGGGGGTAAATTCCCCCCTCCACTTT. The encoded protein is CASSERVGRGVNSPLHF.

The CDR3 region is CASSFGTEYQETQYF. The CDR3, as DNA: TGTGCCAGCAGCTTCGGGACTGAGTACCAAGAGACCCAGTACTTC. The rearrangement joins TRBV7-9 to TRBJ2-5, with D possibly TRBD2 on 6 matching bases. The CDR3 contains 15 residues. The V gene's germline CDR1 is SEHNR and CDR2 FQNEAQ (reference sequence). V lost 3 bases and J lost 0, with 11 bases in between.

The V and J genes are TRBV9 and TRBJ1-1; 10 nucleotides align to TRBD1. The germline V gene encodes CDR1 SGDLS and CDR2 YYNGEE. Trimming cost V 0 bases and J 1 base; bases outside gene matches: 6. This CDR3 has 17 residues. The CDR3 here is CASSVADRTGGNTEAFF. DNA for the CDR3: TGTGCCAGCAGCGTAGCCGACCGGACAGGGGGGAACACTGAAGCTTTCTTT. Complete variable domain (other parts from reference TRBV9 and TRBJ1-1): DSGVTQTPKHLITATGQRVTLRCSPRSGDLSVYWYQQSLDQGLQFLIQYYNGEERAKGNILERFSAQQFPDLHSELNLSSLELGDSALYFCASSVADRTGGNTEAFFGQGTRLTVV.

The genes are TRBV6-5 and TRBJ2-7; TRBD1 aligns across 8 bases. CDR3 length equals 13 residues. Losses at the gene ends were 6 bases for V and 2 bases for J; bases not matched to a gene: 3. In germline, CDR1 is MNHEY, CDR2 SVGAGI. The CDR3 DNA sequence: TGTGCCAGCAGCAGACAGGGGCCCTACGAGCAGTACTTC. This sequence encodes CASSRQGPYEQYF.

V and J are TRBV6-1 and TRBJ1-5; 7 nucleotides align to TRBD1. The CDR3 has 14 residues. The germline gives CDR1 MNHNS, CDR2 SASEGT. The V and J ends lost 8 bases and 4 bases, in that order; junction bases with no gene match: 8. In nucleotides, the CDR3 is TGTGCCAGCGACAGGACAGGTATGAATCAGCCCCAGCATTTT. Translation gives CASDRTGMNQPQHF.

Only one count was recorded for this clone. V usage is TRBV6-5 and J usage is TRBJ1-4; D not resolved. V was cut by 4 bases and J by 6 bases, with 12 bases left in between. Per germline, CDR1 MNHEY and CDR2 SVGAGI. This CDR3 spans 14 amino acids. CDR3 sequence reads: CASSSPGFDEKLFF. The CDR3, as DNA: TGTGCCAGCAGTTCCCCCGGGTTCGATGAAAAACTGTTTTTT.

The chain employs TRBV12-5 and TRBJ1-1, with 8 nucleotides matching TRBD1. V lost 6 bases and J lost 1; bases outside the gene matches: 4. The CDR3 extends over 14 amino acids. Germline V lookup: CDR1 LGHNT, CDR2 FRNRAP. The CDR3 sequence: CASGKDRENTEAFF. Here the CDR3 DNA reads TGTGCTAGTGGCAAGGACAGGGAGAACACTGAAGCTTTCTTT.